This TCR beta chain was captured by sequencing in a study of OX40 agonist ivuxolimab in advanced cancers. Study context: Ivuxolimab doses were 0.01, 0.1, 0.3, 1.5, 3 or 10 mg/kg every 2 weeks. Of mixed ages from about 20 to 85 and averaging about 60 years, the group was about 80% male. Of the participants, 40% had some prior anti-PD-1, anti-PD-L1 or anti-CTLA-4 therapy, which was allowed. Partial responses were recorded for three patients, including one with hepatocellular carcinoma and two with cutaneous melanoma.

Here immunoSEQ multiplex PCR was the method, and the copy in TCRdb shows in-frame clones only, minus some. Here the sample spans roughly 66,000 clones, roughly 80% being singletons. The CDR3 spans 14 residues. V was trimmed by 4 bases and J by 2 bases, leaving 11 bases between them. Germline values: CDR1 KGHSH, CDR2 LQKENI. The material was CD4+ or CD8+ T cells sorted from blood, obtained in a trial of the OX40 agonist ivuxolimab. The V and J genes are TRBV18 and TRBJ2-5; D uncertain. The source of this sequence is an adult with an advanced solid tumor such as melanoma, head and neck, liver or kidney cancer. In DNA form, the CDR3 reads TGTGCCAGCTCACGGAACTCCAGGCAAGAGACCCAGTACTTC. Its translation: CASSRNSRQETQYF.